This T cell receptor (beta chain) was sequenced for a study of CXCR3-negative and CXCR3-positive naive CD8 T cells. Broader study findings: Naive CXCR3-negative and CXCR3-positive cells had similar TRBV-TRBJ usage; memory differed. More hydrophobic TRB CDR3s were found in CXCR3-positive naive cells than in CXCR3-negative naive cells. Because surface CD5 did not distinguish the naive subsets, TCR strength was inferred from TRB CDR3 properties.

The CDR3 length is 21 residues. Germline-derived CDR1 and CDR2 are SGHVS and FQNEAQ. In regard to this clonotype: Its antigen is still unknown.

Carrying UMI labels, the TRB cDNA libraries were prepared through 5' RACE. TCRdb reprocessed the 5' RACE reads and reports one entry per CDR3 protein, with no DNA. The table lists under 150,000 distinct CDR3 sequences. This receptor was obtained from a human donor in good health. Some clones in this sample may be carry-over from other donors' samples. The material sequenced was naive CXCR3+ CD8+ T cells from blood. Subset in this sample: CD45RO-CCR7+CD27+CD95- naive CD8+ T cells expressing CXCR3 (TNR3+). V is TRBV7-8 and J is TRBJ2-6; TCRdb's D call of TRBD1 is untestable without DNA. The CDR3 spells CASSLGRMGGTGLSGANVLTF.